These 16 T cell receptor beta chains came from one sample sequenced in a study of blood T cell repertoires in COVID-19. Measured with immunoSEQ multiplex PCR; TCRdb has only the in-frame clones, and not every one. The repertoire includes approximately 160,000 clones, approximately 95% of them detected once, and 2% sits in the top ten. The sample was peripheral blood. These receptors all come from a woman between 55 and 75 years old with COVID-19, enrolled during active disease.

The rearrangement joins TRBV5-1 to TRBJ2-3; possibly TRBD2 for D (5 bases). The CDR3 contains 15 residues. CDR1 is SGHRS, CDR2 YFSETQ, per germline. V was clipped by 4 bases and J by 0 bases, with 12 bases between them. This CDR3 is CASSADRDSTDTQYF. The CDR3 DNA sequence: TGCGCCAGCAGCGCAGACCGGGATAGCACAGATACGCAGTATTTT.

The rearrangement uses TRBV6-2 or TRBV6-3 and TRBJ2-7, with a tentative D call TRBD2 (6 bases). V was cut by 2 bases and J by 7 bases, with 12 bases left in between. Germline V gene data show CDR1 as MNHEY and CDR2 as SVGEGT. This CDR3 contains 13 residues. Here the CDR3 DNA reads TGTGCCAGCAGTTACAACGGGGGTAGGGAGCAGTACTTC. Protein: CASSYNGGREQYF.

The V call is TRBV9, the J call TRBJ1-6; a possible D gene is TRBD1 (6 bases). Germline lookup yields CDR1 SGDLS and CDR2 YYNGEE. This CDR3 region has 13 residues. Trimming shortened V by 5 bases and J by 8 bases, and 11 bases separated the two germline ends. CDR3: CASSRAGDSPLHF. Written as DNA, the CDR3 is TGTGCCAGCAGTCGGGCAGGGGATTCACCCCTCCACTTT.

The J gene is TRBJ2-3, the V gene TRBV21-1; the table's D call, TRBD2, was not checked against the DNA. TRBV21-1 is a documented pseudogene. The CDR3 is 19 amino acids. The CDR3 nucleotides are TGTGCCAGCAGCAAATTTGGACTAGCGGGGGGGCCGTACACAGATACGCAGTATTTT. This sequence encodes CASSKFGLAGGPYTDTQYF.

This chain links TRBV29-1 with TRBJ2-2; 13 bases map to TRBD2. The germline CDR1 and CDR2 sequences are SQVTM and ANQGSEA. Unmatched junction bases numbered 1, after V lost 7 bases and J lost 5 bases. This CDR3 has 13 amino acids. The CDR3 sequence: CSAGLAGTGELFF. The CDR3 DNA reads TGCAGCGCGGGACTAGCGGGGACCGGGGAGCTGTTTTTT.

The chain employs TRBV5-4 and TRBJ2-7; D is unresolved. The CDR3 is 12 residues long. Germline V gene data show CDR1 as SGHNT and CDR2 as YYREEE (reference sequence). The V and J ends lost 0 bases and 6 bases respectively, with 7 bases between them. CDR3: CASSLAASEQYF. DNA of the CDR3: TGTGCCAGCAGCTTGGCGGCTAGCGAGCAGTACTTC.

The J gene is TRBJ1-2, the V gene TRBV10-3, with TRBD1 matching over 8 bases. V lost 7 bases, J lost 8 bases, and 9 bases stayed unmatched. The CDR3 loop spans 13 amino acids. Germline V lookup: CDR1 ENHRY, CDR2 SYGVKD. Here the CDR3 reads CAITAGGDPGYTF. DNA of the CDR3: TGTGCCATCACTGCAGGGGGCGACCCGGGCTACACCTTC.

The rearrangement links TRBV19 to TRBJ2-5, with 10 bases identical to TRBD1. V trimming: 7 bases; J trimming: 1 base; junction bases outside the gene matches: 9. CDR3 length: 16 residues. The V gene's germline CDR1 is LNHDA and CDR2 SQIVND (reference sequence). CDR3 nucleotides: TGTGCCAGTAACCTCGGGGGGGACAGGGGCCAAGAGACCCAGTACTTC. This sequence encodes CASNLGGDRGQETQYF.

The chain joins TRBV10-1 to TRBJ2-1; D unresolved. The CDR3 contains 12 residues. The ends were cut back, 10 bases at V and 4 bases at J, with 11 bases in the middle. Germline values: CDR1 WNHNN, CDR2 SYGVQD (reference sequence). CDR3 nucleotide sequence: TGCGCCAACTCCAACCCTTACAATGAGCAGTTCTTC. Protein: CANSNPYNEQFF.

The chain carries TRBV5-1 and TRBJ2-3, with D perhaps TRBD2 (5 bases). The CDR3 totals 14 residues. V gave up 0 bases and J gave up 6 bases, with 11 bases separating them. Germline-derived CDR1 and CDR2 are SGHRS and YFSETQ. The CDR3 nucleotides read TGCGCCAGCAGCTTGGTTGAGGGTGTGGATACGCAGTATTTT. The encoded protein is CASSLVEGVDTQYF.

This sequence joins TRBV27 and TRBJ1-6; the D is unclear. Trimming stripped 7 bases from V and 5 bases from J, with 12 bases between. The V gene's germline CDR1 is MNHEY and CDR2 SMNVEV (reference sequence). The CDR3 has 14 residues. For the CDR3, the DNA is TGTGCCAGCAAAGAGGTAGTAGATAATTCACCCCTCCACTTT. Translating it yields CASKEVVDNSPLHF.

The genes are TRBV29-1 and TRBJ1-1; possible D gene TRBD1, 6 bases. Germline loops: CDR1 SQVTM, CDR2 ANQGSEA. CDR3 length: 14 residues. V was shortened by 3 bases and J by 1 base, with 12 bases between the two germline ends. The CDR3 here is CSVENGGSNTEAFF. CDR3 sequence (DNA): TGCAGCGTTGAGAATGGGGGCTCGAACACTGAAGCTTTCTTT.

This chain joins TRBV10-3 and TRBJ2-5, with a possible D match to TRBD2 (6 bases). CDR1 ENHRY and CDR2 SYGVKD come from the germline V gene. Trimming took off 8 bases at V and 5 bases at J, with 18 bases between the two ends. The CDR3 length is 14 residues. The CDR3 DNA is TGTGCCATCGGCTCTAGAGCCGCGGGGGAGACCCAGTACTTC. It codes for CAIGSRAAGETQYF.

The gene calls are TRBV18 and TRBJ1-2; 9 bases are a match to TRBD1. V was clipped by 6 bases and J by 6 bases; unmatched bases: 11. The CDR3 sequence is 15 residues long. Germline loops: CDR1 KGHSH, CDR2 LQKENI. Here the CDR3 DNA reads TGTGCCAGCTCGCCTCTTAGGACAGGGGCAGATGGCTACACCTTC. Translation: CASSPLRTGADGYTF.

The chain couples TRBV7-9 to TRBJ2-1; tentatively, D is TRBD1 (6 bases). The CDR3 is 13 residues long. Germline V gene lookup returns CDR1 SEHNR and CDR2 FQNEAQ (reference sequence). V gave up 6 bases and J gave up 9 bases, with 15 bases separating them. The CDR3 nucleotides are TGTGCCAGCAGTCCGACAGGTTTACTTGAGCAGTTCTTC. Residues: CASSPTGLLEQFF.

DNA of the CDR3: TGTGCCAGCACCAATATTCGGAGAGCGGGGGCCCCCTGGGATGAGCAGTTCTTC. Translating it yields CASTNIRRAGAPWDEQFF. This chain uses TRBV11-2 with TRBJ2-1, with TRBD2 identical over 8 bases. The CDR3 is 18 residues long. Germline-derived CDR1 and CDR2 are SGHAT and FQNNGV. After removal of 7 bases from V and 8 bases from J, the junction contained 22 bases not matched to a gene.